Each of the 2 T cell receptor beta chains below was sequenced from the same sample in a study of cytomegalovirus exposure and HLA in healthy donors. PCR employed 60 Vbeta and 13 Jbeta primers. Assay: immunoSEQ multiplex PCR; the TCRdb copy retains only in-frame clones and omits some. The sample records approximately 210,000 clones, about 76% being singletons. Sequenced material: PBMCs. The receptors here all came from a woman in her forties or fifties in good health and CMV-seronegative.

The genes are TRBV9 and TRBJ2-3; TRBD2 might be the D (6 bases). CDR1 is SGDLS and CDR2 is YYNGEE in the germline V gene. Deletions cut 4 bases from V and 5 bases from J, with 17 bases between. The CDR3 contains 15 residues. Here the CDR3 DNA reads TGTGCCAGCAGCCGTGGCGGGGCCCGGGGAGATACGCAGTATTTT. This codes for CASSRGGARGDTQYF.

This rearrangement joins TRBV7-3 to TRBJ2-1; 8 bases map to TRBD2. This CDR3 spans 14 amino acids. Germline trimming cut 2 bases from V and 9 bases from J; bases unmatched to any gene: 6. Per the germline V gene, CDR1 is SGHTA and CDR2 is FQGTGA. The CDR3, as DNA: TGTGCCAGCAGCTTAGCGGGGACTAGTAGTGAGCAGTTCTTC. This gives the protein CASSLAGTSSEQFF.